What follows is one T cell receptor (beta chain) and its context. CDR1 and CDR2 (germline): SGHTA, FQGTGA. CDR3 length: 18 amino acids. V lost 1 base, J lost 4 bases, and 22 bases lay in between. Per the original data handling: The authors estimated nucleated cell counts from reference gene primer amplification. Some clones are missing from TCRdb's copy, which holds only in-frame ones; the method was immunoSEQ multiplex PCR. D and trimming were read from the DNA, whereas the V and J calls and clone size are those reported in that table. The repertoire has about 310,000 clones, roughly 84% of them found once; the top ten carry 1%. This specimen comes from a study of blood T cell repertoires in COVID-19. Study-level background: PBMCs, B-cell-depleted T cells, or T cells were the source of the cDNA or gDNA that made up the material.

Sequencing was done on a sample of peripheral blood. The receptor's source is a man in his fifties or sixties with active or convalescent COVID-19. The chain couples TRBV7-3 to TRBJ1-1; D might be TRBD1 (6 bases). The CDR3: CASSLKGRGASWGTEAFF. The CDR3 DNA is TGTGCCAGCAGCTTAAAAGGTCGGGGGGCGTCTTGGGGCACTGAAGCTTTCTTT. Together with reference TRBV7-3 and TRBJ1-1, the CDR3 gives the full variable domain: GAGVSQTPSNKVTEKGKYVELRCDPISGHTALYWYRQSLGQGPEFLIYFQGTGAADDSGLPNDRFFAVRPEGSVSTLKIQRTERGDSAVYLCASSLKGRGASWGTEAFFGQGTRLTVV.